The 13 T cell receptor beta chains in this list originate from one sample, sequenced in a study of technical replicates of blood from several donors. Only in-frame clones appear in the TCRdb table, and some are missing; sequencing was by immunoSEQ multiplex PCR. In the table there are some 62,000 clones, about 89% of which are singletons. Sequencing was done on a sample of PBMCs. The origin of the receptors is a human donor in good health. Some clones in this sample may be carry-over from other donors' samples.

This clone was recorded only once. The chain joins TRBV27 to TRBJ2-2; 7 bases are a match to TRBD1. The J segment lost 6 bases and the V segment lost 6 bases, leaving 10 bases of the junction unmatched. Germline V CDR1 and CDR2: MNHEY, SMNVEV (reference sequence). This CDR3 has 15 residues. The CDR3, as DNA: TGTGCCAGCAGCGAGAGCCCTGGACAGGCCGGGGAGCTGTTTTTT. Protein product: CASSESPGQAGELFF.

The rearrangement links TRBV19 to TRBJ1-5, with TRBD1 as a possible D gene (6 bases). The germline V gene encodes CDR1 LNHDA and CDR2 SQIVND (reference sequence). The ends were cut back, 3 bases at V and 1 base at J, with 10 bases in the middle. The CDR3 consists of 15 residues. CDR3 bases: TGTGCCAGTAGTATGGGCAGGGGAAGCAATCAGCCCCAGCATTTT. Residues: CASSMGRGSNQPQHF.

The V gene is TRBV7-2, the J gene TRBJ2-7; D might be TRBD2 (5 bases). Trimming pared 0 bases from V and 5 bases from J, leaving 11 bases between. The CDR3 has 14 amino acids. Germline V gives CDR1 SGHTA, CDR2 FQGNSA. The DNA for the CDR3 is TGTGCCAGCAGCTTAGCTTGGCCCGGGGACGAGCAGTACTTC. Translated: CASSLAWPGDEQYF.

This chain connects TRBV29-1 to TRBJ2-1; D is possibly TRBD1 (6 bases). This CDR3 has 12 residues. The V gene's germline CDR1 is SQVTM and CDR2 ANQGSEA. Between the trimmed V and J ends, which lost 5 bases and 9 bases, there was a span of 14 bases. CDR3 sequence reads: CSVIRGASEQFF. DNA of the CDR3: TGCAGCGTTATCAGGGGAGCAAGTGAGCAGTTCTTC.

This clone was detected once. The rearrangement joins TRBV5-1 to TRBJ1-1; D is unresolved. V was pared by 4 bases and J by 1 base, with 8 bases between. The CDR3 consists of 13 residues. CDR1 is SGHRS, CDR2 YFSETQ, per germline. This CDR3 is CASSPRQNTEAFF. In DNA form, the CDR3 reads TGCGCCAGCAGCCCGCGACAGAACACTGAAGCTTTCTTT.

This chain joins TRBV7-2 and TRBJ1-2; 8 bases match TRBD1. CDR1 SGHTA and CDR2 FQGNSA come from the germline V gene. The CDR3 has 16 residues. V trimming: 4 bases; J trimming: 8 bases; junction bases outside the gene matches: 15. CDR3 region: CASSSYFGQGRIGYTF. The CDR3 nucleotides are TGTGCCAGCAGCTCATACTTCGGACAGGGTCGGATCGGCTACACCTTC.

J is TRBJ2-1 and V is TRBV19; D gene unclear. The V end lost 4 bases, the J end lost 2 bases, and 12 bases lay between the germline ends. Looked up from germline, CDR1 is LNHDA and CDR2 is SQIVND (reference sequence). The CDR3 totals 15 residues. The CDR3 nucleotides are TGTGCCAGTAGTACTAGTGATTCCCCCTACAATGAGCAGTTCTTC. Protein sequence: CASSTSDSPYNEQFF.

For the CDR3, the DNA is TGCGCCAGCAGCCCTTCCCCCCCCGGGACAGCTAACACCGGGGAGCTGTTTTTT. This sequence encodes CASSPSPPGTANTGELFF. The gene calls are TRBV5-1 and TRBJ2-2; 7 positions match TRBD1. This CDR3 spans 18 amino acids. V shed 4 bases, J shed 2 bases, and the junction held 14 bases outside the gene matches. Germline V CDR1 and CDR2: SGHRS, YFSETQ.

The genes are TRBV12-5 and TRBJ1-2, with 7 bases that match TRBD1. V trimming: 0 bases; J trimming: 5 bases; junction bases outside the gene matches: 12. Germline V gene lookup returns CDR1 LGHNT and CDR2 FRNRAP. The CDR3 contains 17 residues. The CDR3 nucleotides read TGTGCTAGTGGTTTGGTAATGTTGAAGGGGGCGCAATATGGCTACACCTTC. Its protein product is CASGLVMLKGAQYGYTF.

The chain joins TRBV6-5 to TRBJ1-6; D is undetermined. Germline V gene lookup returns CDR1 MNHEY and CDR2 SVGAGI. This CDR3 contains 15 residues. V lost 6 bases, J lost 2 bases, and 11 bases lay in between. DNA of the CDR3: TGTGCCAGCAGCAAGGGAGGGCCCTATAATTCACCCCTCCACTTT. Amino acids: CASSKGGPYNSPLHF.

This rearrangement joins TRBV18 to TRBJ2-7; D possibly corresponds to TRBD2 (6 bases). This CDR3 has 14 residues. V was trimmed by 3 bases and J by 1 base, leaving 10 bases between them. Germline lookup yields CDR1 KGHSH and CDR2 LQKENI. DNA for the CDR3: TGTGCCAGCTCACCGGAGACTAGGTCCTACGAGCAGTACTTC. Translated, it gives CASSPETRSYEQYF.

This clone was recorded once. Germline and junction disagree at one end, which may indicate a read error. The chain combines TRBV7-8 with TRBJ1-2; no clear D. The CDR3 runs to 14 residues. Looked up from germline, CDR1 is SGHVS and CDR2 is FQNEAQ. The CDR3 protein is CASSPYPDIYVYTF. DNA for the CDR3: TGTGCCAGCAGCCCATACCCTGACATCTATGTCTACACCTTC.

The rearrangement joins TRBV7-8 to TRBJ1-5, with 7 bases that match TRBD1. CDR3 length: 14 residues. In germline, CDR1 is SGHVS, CDR2 FQNEAQ. J lost 9 bases, V lost 5 bases, and 10 bases had no gene match. As DNA, the CDR3 is TGTGCCAGCAGCCAACGACAGGGTGATGGGCCCCAGCATTTT. Protein: CASSQRQGDGPQHF.